This T cell receptor beta chain was profiled in a study of blood T cell repertoires in COVID-19. In the study overall: The United States, Italy and Spain were the sources of the acute and convalescent COVID-19 samples. PBMCs, B-cell-depleted T cells, or T cells were the source of the cDNA or gDNA that made up the material.

Source study methods: How many nucleated cells were present was estimated from reference gene primer amplification. Sequenced by immunoSEQ multiplex PCR; TCRdb stores in-frame clones only, minus some. V, J and clone size are taken as reported in that table, and D and trimming were inferred from the DNA itself. The table has about 71,000 clones, about 87% seen once. The source of this sequence is a human donor in a cohort sampled during active COVID-19. Sequenced: peripheral blood.

CDR3 loop: CASSYPGQGAAEAFF. In nucleotides, the CDR3 is TGTGCCAGCAGTTACCCCGGACAGGGGGCTGCTGAAGCTTTCTTT. This chain joins TRBV6-5 and TRBJ1-1, with TRBD1 identical over 11 bases. The CDR3 is 15 amino acids. The V gene's germline CDR1 is MNHEY and CDR2 SVGAGI. The junction had 5 bases not matched to a gene; V was cut back by 2 bases and J by 6 bases.